The present T cell receptor (beta chain) was sequenced within a study of blood T cell repertoires in COVID-19 (TCRdb year 2020). Concerning the study at large: Collaborator samples came from the United States, Italy and Spain and covered acute and convalescent phases of COVID-19. The material from the prospective study consisted of cDNA or gDNA derived from T cells, B-cell-depleted T cells, or PBMCs. Deeply sampled blood TCRbeta repertoires from subjects exposed to, actively infected with, or recovered from COVID-19 were included in the dataset. A freely available public database, intended as a resource for researchers studying the immune response to SARS-CoV-2, is where the repertoires were released. Samples were obtained from the ongoing ImmuneRACE study (first 160 participants) and from 1,200 or so subjects provided by 6 global collaborators. Nearly every sample came with metadata listing a de-identified subject ID, COVID-19 status, age in years and sex. Where available, HLA class I and class II types were obtained from metadata supplied by the sample provider rather than from assay-based typing.

A second Seattle source provided samples from volunteer blood donors who had recovered from COVID-19. The collaborating institutions used their own protocols to collect whole blood in K2EDTA tubes. For TCRbeta analysis, collaborators shipped samples in one of three forms: frozen whole blood, isolated PBMCs, or DNA extracted from either of those sample types. TCRbeta CDR3 regions were amplified from genomic DNA by means of the immunoSEQ Assay, a bias-controlled multiplex PCR. The study's own analysis went as follows. The number of nucleated cells in each sample was estimated from the amplification of reference gene primers within the assay. To quantify the absolute abundance of each unique TCRbeta CDR3 rearrangement, sequence reads were collapsed and filtered. For each sample, productive Simpson clonality was calculated as the square root of Simpson's diversity index across productive rearrangements. Drawn from immuneACCESS, this table holds only the in-frame rearrangements with V and J called that TCRdb kept. Clones are partly lost; checked studies trace under half to an unresolved V gene and leave the rest unexplained. That table supplies the V and J calls and clone size; D and trimming were determined from the DNA. This sample is represented by 200,000 to 300,000 clones; around 87% of them were singletons. In total, the top ten clones hold 6% to 9% of the sample.

Comments on this clone: Its antigen remains unidentified. The sample holds no much larger clone one base away, and base qualities are not on file.

Reading from cysteine to phenylalanine, the CDR3 counts 14 amino acids. Just CDR3 DNA is preserved here, 42 bases in frame from base 1. According to the germline V gene, CDR1 reads KGHSH and CDR2 reads LQKENI. Trimming costs V 3 bases and J 3 bases, and their ends lie 11 bases apart. Overall study results and their limits: The quantity of clinical and demographic metadata differed by source and by participant and was supplied without curation.

The V and J segments used are TRBV18 and TRBJ1-2; possibly the D gene is TRBD1, per 6 matching bases. Sequenced input: peripheral blood. The source of this sequence is a man aged 55 to 70 who had recovered from COVID-19. The DNA is as follows: TGTGCCAGCTCACCCCAGGGGAAGGACTATGGCTACACCTTC. Its translation reads: CASSPQGKDYGYTF.